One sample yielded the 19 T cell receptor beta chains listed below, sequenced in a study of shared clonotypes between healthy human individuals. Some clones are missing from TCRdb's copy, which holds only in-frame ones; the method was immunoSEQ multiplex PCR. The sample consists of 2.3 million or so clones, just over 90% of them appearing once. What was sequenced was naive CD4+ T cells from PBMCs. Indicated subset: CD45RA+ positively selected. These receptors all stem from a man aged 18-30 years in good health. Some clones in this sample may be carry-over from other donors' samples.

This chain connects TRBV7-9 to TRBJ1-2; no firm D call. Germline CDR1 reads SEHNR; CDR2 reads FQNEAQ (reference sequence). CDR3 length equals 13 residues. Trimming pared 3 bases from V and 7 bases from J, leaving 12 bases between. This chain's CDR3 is CASSFGQDGGYTF. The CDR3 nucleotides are TGTGCCAGCAGCTTTGGGCAGGACGGTGGCTACACCTTC.

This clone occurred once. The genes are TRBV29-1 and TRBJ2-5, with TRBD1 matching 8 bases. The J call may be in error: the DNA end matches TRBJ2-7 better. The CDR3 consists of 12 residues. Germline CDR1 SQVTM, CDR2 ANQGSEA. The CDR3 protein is CSAWDRPNEQYF. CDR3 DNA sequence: TGCAGCGCCTGGGACAGGCCGAACGAGCAGTACTTC.

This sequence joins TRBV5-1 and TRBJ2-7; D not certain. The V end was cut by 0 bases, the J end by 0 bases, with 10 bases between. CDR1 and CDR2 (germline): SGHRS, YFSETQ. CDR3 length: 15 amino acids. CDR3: CASSLGNPYSYEQYF. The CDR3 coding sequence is TGCGCCAGCAGCTTGGGGAATCCCTACTCCTACGAGCAGTACTTC.

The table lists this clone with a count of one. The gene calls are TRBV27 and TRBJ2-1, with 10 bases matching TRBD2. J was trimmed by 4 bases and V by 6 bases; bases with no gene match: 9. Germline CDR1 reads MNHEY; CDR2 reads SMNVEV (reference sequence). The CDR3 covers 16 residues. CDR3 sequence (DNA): TGTGCCAGCAGCCCCGGGACTAGCGAAGAATACAATGAGCAGTTCTTC. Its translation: CASSPGTSEEYNEQFF.

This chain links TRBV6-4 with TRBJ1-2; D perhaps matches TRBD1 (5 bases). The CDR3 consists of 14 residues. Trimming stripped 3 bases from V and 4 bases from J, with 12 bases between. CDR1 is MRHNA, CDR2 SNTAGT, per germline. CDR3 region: CASSESGQGYGYTF. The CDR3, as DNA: TGTGCCAGCAGTGAGTCGGGCCAGGGCTATGGCTACACCTTC.

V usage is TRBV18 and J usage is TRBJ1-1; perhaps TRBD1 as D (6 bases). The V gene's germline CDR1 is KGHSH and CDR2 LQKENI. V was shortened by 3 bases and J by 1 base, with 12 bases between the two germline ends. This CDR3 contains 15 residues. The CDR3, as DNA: TGTGCCAGCTCACCCCGGGAAGGGGGGAACACTGAAGCTTTCTTT. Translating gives CASSPREGGNTEAFF.

DNA for the CDR3: TGCGCCAGCAGCTTGACCTGGCTAGAGGGAAATACGCAGTATTTT. Its protein product is CASSLTWLEGNTQYF. The V and J genes are TRBV5-1 and TRBJ2-3; perhaps TRBD2 as D (5 bases). Germline V gene sequence: CDR1 SGHRS, CDR2 YFSETQ. There are 15 residues in the CDR3. V was trimmed by 1 base and J by 7 bases, leaving 16 bases between them.

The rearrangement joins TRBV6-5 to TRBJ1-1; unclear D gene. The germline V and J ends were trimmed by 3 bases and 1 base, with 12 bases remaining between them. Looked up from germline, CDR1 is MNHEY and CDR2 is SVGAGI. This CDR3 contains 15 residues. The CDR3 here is CASSYMKRTNTEAFF. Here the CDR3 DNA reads TGTGCCAGCAGTTATATGAAACGGACGAACACTGAAGCTTTCTTT.

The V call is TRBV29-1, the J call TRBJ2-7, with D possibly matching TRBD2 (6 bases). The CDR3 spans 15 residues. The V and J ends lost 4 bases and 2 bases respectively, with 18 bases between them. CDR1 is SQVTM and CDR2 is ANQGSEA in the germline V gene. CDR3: CSVATRRGGAYEQYF. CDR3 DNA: TGCAGCGTTGCCACTCGGCGGGGTGGGGCCTACGAGCAGTACTTC.

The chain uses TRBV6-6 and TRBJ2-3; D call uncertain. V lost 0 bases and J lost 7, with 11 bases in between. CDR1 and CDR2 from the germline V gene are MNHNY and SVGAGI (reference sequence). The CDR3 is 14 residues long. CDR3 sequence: CASSYSGGLNTQYF. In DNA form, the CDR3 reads TGTGCCAGCAGTTACTCGGGCGGCCTAAATACGCAGTATTTT.

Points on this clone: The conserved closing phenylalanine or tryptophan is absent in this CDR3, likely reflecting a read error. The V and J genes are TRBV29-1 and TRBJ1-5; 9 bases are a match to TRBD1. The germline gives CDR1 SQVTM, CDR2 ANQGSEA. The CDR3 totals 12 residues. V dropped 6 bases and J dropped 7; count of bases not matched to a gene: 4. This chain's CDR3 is CSVGQGGQPQHS. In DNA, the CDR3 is TGCAGCGTGGGACAGGGAGGCCAGCCCCAGCATTCT.

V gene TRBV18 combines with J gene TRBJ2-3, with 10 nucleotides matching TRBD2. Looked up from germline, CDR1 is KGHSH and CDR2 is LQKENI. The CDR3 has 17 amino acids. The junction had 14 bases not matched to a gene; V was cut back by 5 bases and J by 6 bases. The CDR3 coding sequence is TGTGCCAGCTCAACTTTAAACCCCAGCGGGGGGGCGGATACGCAGTATTTT. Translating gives CASSTLNPSGGADTQYF.

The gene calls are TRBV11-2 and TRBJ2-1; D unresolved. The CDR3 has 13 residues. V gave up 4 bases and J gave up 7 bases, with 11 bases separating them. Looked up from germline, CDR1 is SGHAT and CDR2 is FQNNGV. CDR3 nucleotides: TGTGCCAGCAGCTGGGGAAGCCGGAATGAGCAGTTCTTC. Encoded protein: CASSWGSRNEQFF.

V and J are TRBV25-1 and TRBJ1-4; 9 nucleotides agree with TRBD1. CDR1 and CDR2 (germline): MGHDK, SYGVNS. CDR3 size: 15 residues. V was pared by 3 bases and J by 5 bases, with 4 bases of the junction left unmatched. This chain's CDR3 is CASSDDRGGNEKLFF. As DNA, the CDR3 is TGTGCCAGCAGTGATGACAGGGGGGGAAATGAAAAACTGTTTTTT.

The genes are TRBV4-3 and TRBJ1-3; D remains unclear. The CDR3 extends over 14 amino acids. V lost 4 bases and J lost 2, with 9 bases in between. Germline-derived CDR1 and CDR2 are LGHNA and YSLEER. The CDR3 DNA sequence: TGCGCCAGCAGCCTGGAGATAACTGGAAACACCATATATTTT. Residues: CASSLEITGNTIYF.

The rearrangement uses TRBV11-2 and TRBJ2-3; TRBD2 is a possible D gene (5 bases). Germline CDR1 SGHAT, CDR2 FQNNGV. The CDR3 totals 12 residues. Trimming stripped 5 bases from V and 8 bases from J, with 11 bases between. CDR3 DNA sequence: TGTGCCAGCAGCCCGGGGTTGGTTACGCAGTATTTT. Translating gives CASSPGLVTQYF.

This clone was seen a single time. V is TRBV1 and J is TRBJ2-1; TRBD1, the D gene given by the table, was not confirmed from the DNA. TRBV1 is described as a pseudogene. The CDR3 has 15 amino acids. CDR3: CTSSQVPGHYNEQFF. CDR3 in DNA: TGCACCAGCAGCCAAGTCCCAGGGCACTACAATGAGCAGTTCTTC.

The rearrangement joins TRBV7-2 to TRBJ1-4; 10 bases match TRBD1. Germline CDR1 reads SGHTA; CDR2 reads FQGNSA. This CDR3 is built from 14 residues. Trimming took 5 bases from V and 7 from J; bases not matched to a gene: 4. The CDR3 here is CASSPGQGSEKLFF. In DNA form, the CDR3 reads TGTGCCAGCAGCCCGGGACAGGGGTCTGAAAAACTGTTTTTT. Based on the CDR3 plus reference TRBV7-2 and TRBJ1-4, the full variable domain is GAGVSQSPSNKVTEKGKDVELRCDPISGHTALYWYRQSLGQGLEFLIYFQGNSAPDKSGLPSDRFSAERTGGSVSTLTIQRTQQEDSAVYLCASSPGQGSEKLFFGSGTQLSVL.

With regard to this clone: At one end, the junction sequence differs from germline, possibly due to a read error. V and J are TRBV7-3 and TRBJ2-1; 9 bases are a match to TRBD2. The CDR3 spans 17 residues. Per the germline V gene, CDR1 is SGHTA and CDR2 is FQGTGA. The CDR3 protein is CASSPGGGLAGYNEQFF. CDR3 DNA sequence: TGTGCCAGCAGCCCAGGGGGAGGGCTAGCGGGATACAACGAGCAGTTCTTC.